These T cell receptor beta chains were read from a single sample in a study of preoperative IRX-2 immunotherapy in early breast cancer. Repertoires were generated with immunoSEQ multiplex PCR, while TCRdb's copy carries only in-frame clones and drops some. The repertoire includes 20,000 to 30,000 clones, 75% to 80% of them detected once, and around 2.2% sits in the top ten. The sample consisted of lymph node tissue, taken before IRX-2 immunotherapy. The receptors derive from a human donor with breast cancer. The CDR3 runs from the conserved cysteine through the conserved F or W. Fields, in order: CDR3 length, J gene, D gene, V gene, clone size, CDR3 protein, CDR3 DNA. The D gene is left open where the match is weak. A clone size is listed for some rows: how often the clone was seen (once, few, many), or a class if it is expanded.

len: 15
j_gene: TRBJ2-5
d_gene: TRBD1
v_gene: TRBV11-3
abundance: -
CDR3aa: CASSSPTGYQETQYF
CDR3nt: TGTGCCAGCAGTTCCCCGACAGGGTACCAAGAGACCCAGTACTTC

len: 14
j_gene: TRBJ2-7
d_gene: -
v_gene: TRBV6-4
abundance: once
CDR3aa: CASSGPTSSYEQYF
CDR3nt: TGTGCCAGCAGCGGACCCACAAGCTCCTACGAGCAGTACTTC

len: 13
j_gene: TRBJ2-3
d_gene: -
v_gene: TRBV6-8
abundance: few
CDR3aa: CASSLEDTDTQYF
CDR3nt: TGTGCCAGCTCCCTAGAGGACACAGATACGCAGTATTTT

len: 17
j_gene: TRBJ2-7
d_gene: TRBD1
v_gene: TRBV29-1
abundance: -
CDR3aa: CSPGSEGQGVFSYEQYF
CDR3nt: TGCAGCCCGGGTTCGGAGGGACAGGGGGTTTTCTCCTACGAGCAGTACTTC

len: 13
j_gene: TRBJ1-2
d_gene: -
v_gene: TRBV6-1
abundance: few
CDR3aa: CASSEGGNYGYTF
CDR3nt: TGTGCCAGCAGTGAAGGGGGAAACTATGGCTACACCTTC

len: 13
j_gene: TRBJ2-2
d_gene: -
v_gene: TRBV7-1
abundance: once
CDR3aa: CASRQDTSGELFF
CDR3nt: TGTGCTAGCAGGCAGGACACTTCTGGGGAGCTGTTTTTT

len: 15
j_gene: TRBJ1-4
d_gene: TRBD1
v_gene: TRBV19
abundance: -
CDR3aa: CASSNRDRGREKLFF
CDR3nt: TGTGCCAGTAGTAACCGGGACAGGGGGCGAGAAAAACTGTTTTTT

len: 11
j_gene: TRBJ2-7
d_gene: -
v_gene: TRBV6-7
abundance: -
CDR3aa: CASSYAYEQYF
CDR3nt: TGTGCCAGCAGTTACGCCTACGAGCAGTACTTC

len: 14
j_gene: TRBJ1-3
d_gene: TRBD1
v_gene: TRBV11-3
abundance: -
CDR3aa: CASNSDRDRNTIYF
CDR3nt: TGTGCCAGCAACTCTGACAGGGACAGAAACACCATATATTTT

len: 14
j_gene: TRBJ1-2
d_gene: -
v_gene: TRBV8-2
abundance: -
CDR3aa: CASSLKAGDYGYTF
CDR3nt: TGTGCCAGCAGTTTAAAGGCAGGGGACTATGGCTACACCTTC

len: 17
j_gene: TRBJ2-1
d_gene: TRBD1
v_gene: TRBV7-7
abundance: -
CDR3aa: CASSQDPGTGEYNEQFF
CDR3nt: TGTGCCAGCAGCCAAGACCCCGGGACAGGGGAATACAATGAGCAGTTCTTC

len: 17
j_gene: TRBJ2-2
d_gene: TRBD2
v_gene: TRBV5-1
abundance: -
CDR3aa: CASTPFLAGDPVGELFF
CDR3nt: TGCGCCAGCACCCCTTTCCTAGCGGGGGACCCTGTCGGGGAGCTGTTTTTT

len: 16
j_gene: TRBJ2-1
d_gene: TRBD2
v_gene: TRBV11-3
abundance: -
CDR3aa: CASRRTGTSSGHEQFF
CDR3nt: TGTGCCAGCAGGAGGACCGGGACTAGCTCGGGCCATGAGCAGTTCTTC

len: 15
j_gene: TRBJ1-2
d_gene: TRBD1
v_gene: TRBV18
abundance: -
CDR3aa: CASSLGQGIGYGYTF
CDR3nt: TGTGCCAGCTCACTGGGACAGGGGATCGGATATGGCTACACCTTC

len: 15
j_gene: TRBJ1-5
d_gene: -
v_gene: TRBV7-1
abundance: -
CDR3aa: CASSISRGIYQPQHF
CDR3nt: TGTGCCAGCAGCATCTCGCGGGGGATTTATCAGCCCCAGCATTTT

len: 15
j_gene: TRBJ1-5
d_gene: TRBD1
v_gene: TRBV6-8
abundance: -
CDR3aa: CASRDRELGNQPQHF
CDR3nt: TGTGCCAGCCGGGACAGGGAGTTGGGCAATCAGCCCCAGCATTTT

len: 15
j_gene: TRBJ2-7
d_gene: -
v_gene: TRBV7-6
abundance: -
CDR3aa: CASSLPLAGFYEQYF
CDR3nt: TGTGCCAGCAGCTTACCCCTTGCGGGTTTCTACGAGCAGTACTTC

len: 18
j_gene: TRBJ2-1
d_gene: TRBD2
v_gene: TRBV6-8
abundance: -
CDR3aa: CASRPVPQSGGASDEQFF
CDR3nt: TGTGCCAGCAGACCCGTACCCCAAAGCGGGGGGGCCAGCGATGAGCAGTTCTTC

len: 13
j_gene: TRBJ1-1
d_gene: TRBD1
v_gene: TRBV10-2
abundance: -
CDR3aa: CASLQGGSTEAFF
CDR3nt: TGCGCCAGCCTACAGGGGGGTAGCACTGAAGCTTTCTTT

len: 17
j_gene: TRBJ1-4
d_gene: TRBD1
v_gene: TRBV6-7
abundance: once
CDR3aa: CASSSRQGARANEKLFF
CDR3nt: TGTGCCAGCAGTAGCCGACAGGGGGCGCGGGCTAATGAAAAACTGTTTTTT

len: 17
j_gene: TRBJ2-2
d_gene: TRBD2
v_gene: TRBV7-6
abundance: -
CDR3aa: CASSSVAGGRRTGELFF
CDR3nt: TGTGCCAGCAGCTCAGTAGCGGGGGGGCGCCGTACCGGGGAGCTGTTTTTT

len: 13
j_gene: TRBJ2-7
d_gene: TRBD1
v_gene: TRBV6-8
abundance: -
CDR3aa: CAISGTGSYEQYF
CDR3nt: TGTGCCATCAGTGGGACAGGGTCCTACGAGCAGTACTTC

len: 15
j_gene: TRBJ2-1
d_gene: TRBD1
v_gene: TRBV4-1
abundance: -
CDR3aa: CASSQGGTGPREQFF
CDR3nt: TGCGCCAGCAGCCAAGGGGGGACAGGGCCTCGGGAGCAGTTCTTC

len: 15
j_gene: TRBJ1-2
d_gene: -
v_gene: TRBV6-8
abundance: -
CDR3aa: CASSYSGWANYGYTF
CDR3nt: TGTGCCAGCAGTTACTCGGGATGGGCTAACTATGGCTACACCTTC

len: 15
j_gene: TRBJ2-1
d_gene: TRBD2
v_gene: TRBV7-7
abundance: -
CDR3aa: CASSLFGGSYNEQFF
CDR3nt: TGTGCCAGCAGCTTATTCGGCGGGAGCTACAATGAGCAGTTCTTC

len: 14
j_gene: TRBJ2-3
d_gene: TRBD2
v_gene: TRBV6-8
abundance: few
CDR3aa: CASNLAGGTDTQYF
CDR3nt: TGTGCCAGCAATCTAGCGGGGGGCACAGATACGCAGTATTTT

len: 12
j_gene: TRBJ1-1
d_gene: -
v_gene: TRBV29-1
abundance: -
CDR3aa: CSVEDLGGEAFF
CDR3nt: TGCAGCGTTGAAGATCTTGGGGGAGAAGCTTTCTTT

len: 15
j_gene: TRBJ2-2
d_gene: -
v_gene: TRBV5-1
abundance: once
CDR3aa: CASSLVSQGTGELFF
CDR3nt: TGCGCCAGCAGCTTGGTATCCCAGGGAACCGGGGAGCTGTTTTTT

len: 14
j_gene: TRBJ2-7
d_gene: -
v_gene: TRBV6-7
abundance: -
CDR3aa: CASSEVVVPYEQYF
CDR3nt: TGTGCCAGCAGTGAAGTAGTAGTTCCCTACGAGCAGTACTTC

len: 12
j_gene: TRBJ1-1
d_gene: -
v_gene: TRBV6-8
abundance: few
CDR3aa: CASSYSNSEAFF
CDR3nt: TGTGCCAGCAGTTACTCTAACTCTGAAGCTTTCTTT

len: 15
j_gene: TRBJ1-4
d_gene: TRBD1
v_gene: TRBV15
abundance: -
CDR3aa: CATSSGQGLREKLFF
CDR3nt: TGTGCCACCAGCTCGGGACAGGGGCTACGGGAAAAACTGTTTTTT

len: 17
j_gene: TRBJ1-4
d_gene: TRBD1
v_gene: TRBV18
abundance: -
CDR3aa: CASSPRTGAVTNEKLFF
CDR3nt: TGTGCCAGCTCACCCCGGACAGGGGCGGTGACTAATGAAAAACTGTTTTTT

len: 14
j_gene: TRBJ1-2
d_gene: TRBD1
v_gene: TRBV18
abundance: -
CDR3aa: CASSRTGDGYGYTF
CDR3nt: TGTGCCAGCTCGCGCACAGGGGATGGCTATGGCTACACCTTC

len: 15
j_gene: TRBJ2-3
d_gene: TRBD2
v_gene: TRBV11-3
abundance: -
CDR3aa: CASSLYSGGTDTQYF
CDR3nt: TGTGCCAGCAGCCTTTATAGCGGGGGCACAGATACGCAGTATTTT

len: 13
j_gene: TRBJ1-6
d_gene: TRBD1
v_gene: TRBV19
abundance: -
CDR3aa: CATSPGQNSPLHF
CDR3nt: TGTGCCACCTCGCCGGGACAGAATTCACCCCTCCACTTT

len: 17
j_gene: TRBJ2-3
d_gene: TRBD2
v_gene: TRBV15
abundance: few
CDR3aa: CATSTGTSGGRTDTQYF
CDR3nt: TGTGCCACCAGCACCGGGACTAGCGGGGGAAGGACAGATACGCAGTATTTT

len: 16
j_gene: TRBJ2-2
d_gene: -
v_gene: TRBV5-1
abundance: -
CDR3aa: CASSLMGITGAGELFF
CDR3nt: TGCGCCAGCAGCTTGATGGGGATCACAGGTGCCGGGGAGCTGTTTTTT

len: 14
j_gene: TRBJ1-3
d_gene: -
v_gene: TRBV10-1
abundance: once
CDR3aa: CASSESASGNTIYF
CDR3nt: TGCGCCAGCAGTGAGTCGGCAAGTGGAAACACCATATATTTT

len: 13
j_gene: TRBJ2-1
d_gene: -
v_gene: TRBV6-8
abundance: -
CDR3aa: CASSYFPYNEQFF
CDR3nt: TGTGCCAGCAGTTATTTTCCCTACAATGAGCAGTTCTTC

len: 16
j_gene: TRBJ2-1
d_gene: -
v_gene: TRBV1
abundance: once
CDR3aa: CASSQRDRGDTDEQFF
CDR3nt: TGCGCCAGCAGCCAAAGGGACAGGGGCGATACGGATGAGCAGTTCTTC

len: 15
j_gene: TRBJ1-6
d_gene: -
v_gene: TRBV6-8
abundance: few
CDR3aa: CASRKEDRNNSPLHF
CDR3nt: TGTGCCAGTCGAAAAGAAGACAGGAATAATTCACCCCTCCACTTT

len: 13
j_gene: TRBJ2-1
d_gene: -
v_gene: TRBV7-1
abundance: once
CDR3aa: CASSFPGRSEQFF
CDR3nt: TGTGCCAGCAGCTTCCCGGGGCGGAGTGAGCAGTTCTTC

len: 13
j_gene: TRBJ2-7
d_gene: TRBD2
v_gene: TRBV10-1
abundance: once
CDR3aa: CASSIGGSYEQYF
CDR3nt: TGCGCCAGCAGCATCGGGGGGTCCTACGAGCAGTACTTC

len: 13
j_gene: TRBJ1-1
d_gene: -
v_gene: TRBV19
abundance: few
CDR3aa: CASSTQANTEAFF
CDR3nt: TGTGCCAGTTCAACCCAGGCGAACACTGAAGCTTTCTTT

len: 13
j_gene: TRBJ2-2
d_gene: -
v_gene: TRBV28
abundance: few
CDR3aa: CASALGVRGELFF
CDR3nt: TGTGCCAGCGCTCTCGGGGTTCGCGGGGAGCTGTTTTTT

len: 15
j_gene: TRBJ1-1
d_gene: -
v_gene: TRBV6-8
abundance: -
CDR3aa: CASSYSIGVITEAFF
CDR3nt: TGTGCCAGCAGTTACTCGATAGGGGTGATCACTGAAGCTTTCTTT

len: 20
j_gene: TRBJ1-5
d_gene: TRBD1
v_gene: TRBV6-8
abundance: -
CDR3aa: CASRLLRQGAISSGNQPQHF
CDR3nt: TGTGCCAGCAGACTTCTCAGACAGGGGGCGATATCCTCCGGCAATCAGCCCCAGCATTTT

len: 15
j_gene: TRBJ1-2
d_gene: TRBD1
v_gene: TRBV23-1
abundance: -
CDR3aa: CASTPQGARSYGYTF
CDR3nt: TGCGCCAGCACACCCCAGGGGGCCCGGAGCTATGGCTACACCTTC

len: 16
j_gene: TRBJ2-3
d_gene: TRBD1
v_gene: TRBV5-1
abundance: -
CDR3aa: CASSFDTGGIRDTQYF
CDR3nt: TGCGCCAGCAGCTTCGATACAGGGGGTATTAGGGATACGCAGTATTTT